This is a list of T cell receptor beta chains from one sample in a study of T cell repertoires in cytomegalovirus infection. TCRdb re-analysed the reads in MiXCR, keeping a single row per CDR3 protein. The sample includes some 240,000 distinct CDR3 sequences, more than 15% of them seen just once. The sequencing sample was made of CD8+ T cells from PBMCs. The origin of the receptors is a human donor in good health (CMV status not recorded). Some clones in this sample may be carry-over from other donors' samples. CDR3s include the opening cysteine and the closing phenylalanine or tryptophan. A D gene is named only where the DNA matches it firmly. A row's size may be missing; if present it is once, few, many or a size class.

NA,NA,TRBV14,TRBJ2-2,TGTGCCAGCAGCCAAGATGGAGGGGCCCCCGGGGAGCTGTTTTTT,CASSQDGGAPGELFF
many,TRBD1,TRBV15,TRBJ1-2,TGTGCCACCAGCAGACTGACCTTAGGGGGCGACTATGGCTACACCTTC,CATSRLTLGGDYGYTF
many,NA,TRBV7-9,TRBJ1-2,TGTGCCAGCAGCTTAGTGTTACGGACAAACGCTTATGGCTACACCTTC,CASSLVLRTNAYGYTF
few,NA,TRBV4-2,TRBJ1-1,TGTGCCAGCAGCCTTAAACAGGCAGAGGACACTGAAGCTTTCTTT,CASSLKQAEDTEAFF
few,NA,TRBV4-1,TRBJ2-1,TGCGCCAGCAGCCGCCTCCGGGACACTCATAGAGAGCAGTTCTTC,CASSRLRDTHREQFF
NA,TRBD1,TRBV19,TRBJ1-1,TGTGCCAGCGAGACAGGGGGAAACACTGAAGCTTTCTTT,CASETGGNTEAFF
many,TRBD2,TRBV7-2,TRBJ2-7,TGTGCCAGCAGCTCTGTCGGGACTAGCGGGGCCTACGAGCAGTACTTC,CASSSVGTSGAYEQYF
many,NA,TRBV27,TRBJ2-7,TGTGCCAGCAGTTTCAGGGAGACCTACGAGCAGTACTTC,CASSFRETYEQYF
many,NA,TRBV28,TRBJ1-3,TGTGCCAGCACTCCTGAAGGGGGGCGATTCTCTGGAAACACCATATATTTT,CASTPEGGRFSGNTIYF
NA,NA,TRBV2,TRBJ1-1,TGTGCCAGCGTCTCGGGGGCCGGCACTGAAGCTTTCTTT,CASVSGAGTEAFF
many,NA,TRBV28,TRBJ2-1,TGTGCCAGCAGCACCGGGACGGCGGTATACAATGAGCAGTTCTTC,CASSTGTAVYNEQFF
NA,NA,TRBV2,TRBJ1-5,TGTGCCAGCAGTGGGACAGAAGACAGCAATCAGCCCCAGCATTTT,CASSGTEDSNQPQHF
many,NA,TRBV7-9,TRBJ2-5,TGTGCCAGCAGCTTAGCGTTTCAAGAGACCCAGTACTTC,CASSLAFQETQYF
NA,TRBD1,TRBV4-1,TRBJ2-7,TGCGCCAGCAGTTTCGGGGGGACAGGGGAATACGAGCAGTACTTC,CASSFGGTGEYEQYF
many,NA,TRBV4-1,TRBJ2-4,TGCGCCAGCAGCCAAGAGGTATCCAAAAACATTCAGTACTTC,CASSQEVSKNIQYF
NA,TRBD2,TRBV29-1,TRBJ2-7,TGCAGCGTTGAAGGGGAGGCGGGAGCCGGCGAGCAGTACTTC,CSVEGEAGAGEQYF
NA,NA,TRBV7-9,TRBJ1-2,TGTGCCAGCAGCATCGGACAAACCGGAGGGTATGGCTACACCTTC,CASSIGQTGGYGYTF
NA,TRBD1,TRBV20-1,TRBJ2-7,TGCAGTGCTAGAGATGAACAGGGGGCTACCTACGAGCAGTACTTC,CSARDEQGATYEQYF
NA,NA,TRBV2,TRBJ1-2,TGTGCCAGCAGTGCGGCGACAGTGGACCCTAACTATGGCTACACCTTC,CASSAATVDPNYGYTF
few,NA,TRBV6-6,TRBJ2-2,TGTGCCAGCAGTTATACAGGGACCCAAACCGGGGAGCTGTTTTTT,CASSYTGTQTGELFF
NA,TRBD2,TRBV7-4,TRBJ2-1,TGTGCCAGCAGCACCCAGACTAGCGGGGTCTACAATGAGCAGTTCTTC,CASSTQTSGVYNEQFF
many,NA,TRBV7-8,TRBJ2-3,TGTGCCAGCAGCTTAGCGCCGGGGCCCGCAGATACGCAGTATTTT,CASSLAPGPADTQYF
many,TRBD1,TRBV7-2,TRBJ2-5,TGTGCCAGCAGCCCCGACGGGGCCGTAACGGGACAGTTATACCAAGAGACCCAGTACTTC,CASSPDGAVTGQLYQETQYF
NA,NA,TRBV7-9,TRBJ1-5,TGTGCCAGCAGCTTGGGACAAACTAGCAATCAGCCCCAGCATTTT,CASSLGQTSNQPQHF
few,TRBD1,TRBV20-1,TRBJ2-3,TGCAGTGCTAGAGATCGACGGACAGGGAAAGATACGCAGTATTTT,CSARDRRTGKDTQYF
NA,NA,TRBV28,TRBJ2-1,TGTGCCAGCGGCTCCGGACAGTACAATGAGCAGTTCTTC,CASGSGQYNEQFF
few,NA,TRBV19,TRBJ2-1,TGTGCCAGTCGGGACAACTCCTACAATGAGCAGTTCTTC,CASRDNSYNEQFF
NA,TRBD2,TRBV14,TRBJ2-1,TGTGCCAGCAGCCAAGATCGGCGGGGGGGCCTTTACAATGAGCAGTTCTTC,CASSQDRRGGLYNEQFF
few,TRBD1,TRBV25-1,TRBJ2-2,TGTGCCAGCAGTGAATATTTTCGGGGGACAGGGAACACCGGGGAGCTGTTTTTT,CASSEYFRGTGNTGELFF
NA,NA,TRBV4-3,TRBJ1-2,TGCGCCAGCAGCCAAGATAGCGCCGTTGAGACAGTAGTGGAGGGCTACACCTTC,CASSQDSAVETVVEGYTF
few,NA,TRBV11-2,TRBJ2-1,TGTGCCAGCAGCTTCCTAGGGAGCGGGTACAATGAGCAGTTCTTC,CASSFLGSGYNEQFF
few,NA,TRBV4-1,TRBJ2-2,TGCGCCAGCAGCCAAGCCGCGAACACCGGGGAGCTGTTTTTT,CASSQAANTGELFF
many,NA,TRBV2,TRBJ2-1,TGTGCCAGCATCCCACGGGGCTTCTACAATGAGCAGTTCTTC,CASIPRGFYNEQFF